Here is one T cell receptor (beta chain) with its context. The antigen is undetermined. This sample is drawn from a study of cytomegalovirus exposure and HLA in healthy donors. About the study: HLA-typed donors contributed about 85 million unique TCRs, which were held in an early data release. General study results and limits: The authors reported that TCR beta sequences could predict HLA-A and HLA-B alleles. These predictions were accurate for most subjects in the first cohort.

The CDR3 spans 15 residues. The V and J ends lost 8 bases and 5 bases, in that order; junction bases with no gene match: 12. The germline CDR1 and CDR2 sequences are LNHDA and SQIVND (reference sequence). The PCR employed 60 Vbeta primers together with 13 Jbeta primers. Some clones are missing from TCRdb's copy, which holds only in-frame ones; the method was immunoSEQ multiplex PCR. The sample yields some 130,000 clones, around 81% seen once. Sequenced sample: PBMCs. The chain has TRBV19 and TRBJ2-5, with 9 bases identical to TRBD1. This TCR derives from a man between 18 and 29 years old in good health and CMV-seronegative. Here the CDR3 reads CASQWWDRARETQYF. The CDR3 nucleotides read TGTGCCAGTCAATGGTGGGACAGGGCTCGGGAGACCCAGTACTTC.